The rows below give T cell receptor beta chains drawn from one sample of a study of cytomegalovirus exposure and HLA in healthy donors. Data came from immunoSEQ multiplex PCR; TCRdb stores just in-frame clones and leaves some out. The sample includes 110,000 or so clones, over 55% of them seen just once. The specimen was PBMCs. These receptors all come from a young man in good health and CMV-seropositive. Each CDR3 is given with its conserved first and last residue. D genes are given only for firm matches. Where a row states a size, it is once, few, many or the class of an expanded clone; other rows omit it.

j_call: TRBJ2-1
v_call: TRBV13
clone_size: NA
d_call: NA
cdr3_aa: CASSRLNEQFF

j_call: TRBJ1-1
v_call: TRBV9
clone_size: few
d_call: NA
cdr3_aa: CASSPMQVNTEAFF

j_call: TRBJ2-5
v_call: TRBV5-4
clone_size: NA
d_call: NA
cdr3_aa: CASSFPEETQYF

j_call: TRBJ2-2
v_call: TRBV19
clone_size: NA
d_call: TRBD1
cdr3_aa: CASIKWTGFGELFF

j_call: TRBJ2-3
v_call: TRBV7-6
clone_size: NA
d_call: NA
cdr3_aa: CASSVGFGDTQYF

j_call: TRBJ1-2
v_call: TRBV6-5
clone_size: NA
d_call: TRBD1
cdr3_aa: CASTPGQGFYGYTF

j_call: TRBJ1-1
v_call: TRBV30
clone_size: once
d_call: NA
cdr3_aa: CAWRVVNTEAFF

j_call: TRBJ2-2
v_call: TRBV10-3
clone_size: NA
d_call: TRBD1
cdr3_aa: CAMGQLNTGELFF

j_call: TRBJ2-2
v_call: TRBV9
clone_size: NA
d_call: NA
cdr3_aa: CASSPWTTNTGELFF

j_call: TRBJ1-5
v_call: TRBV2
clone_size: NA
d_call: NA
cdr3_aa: CASNQRDNQPQHF

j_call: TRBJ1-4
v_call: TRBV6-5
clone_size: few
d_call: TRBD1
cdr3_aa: CASRPDRADNEKLFF

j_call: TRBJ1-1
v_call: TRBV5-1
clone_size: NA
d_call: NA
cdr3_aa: CASSLDARVTEAFF

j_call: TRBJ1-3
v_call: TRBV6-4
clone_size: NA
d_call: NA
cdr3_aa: CAKQVHTNTIYF

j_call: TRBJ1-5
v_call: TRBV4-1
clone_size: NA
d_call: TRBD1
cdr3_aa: CASSQEDTGGSQPQHF

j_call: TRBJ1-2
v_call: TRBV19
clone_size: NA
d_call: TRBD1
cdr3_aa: CASSEGAGLF

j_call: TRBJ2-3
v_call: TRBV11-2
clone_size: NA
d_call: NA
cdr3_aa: CASSLLDTQYF

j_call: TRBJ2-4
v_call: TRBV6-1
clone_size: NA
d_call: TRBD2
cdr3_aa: CASSTSGRNIQYF

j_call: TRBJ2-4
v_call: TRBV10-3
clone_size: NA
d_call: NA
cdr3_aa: CAISDVGLENIQYF

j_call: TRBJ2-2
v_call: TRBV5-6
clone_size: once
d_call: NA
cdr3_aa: CASSFRTTNTGELFF

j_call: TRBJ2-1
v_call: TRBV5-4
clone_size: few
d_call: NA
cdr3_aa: CASTGISYNEQFF

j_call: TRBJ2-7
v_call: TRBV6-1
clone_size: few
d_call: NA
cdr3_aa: CASSEDATGSYEQYF

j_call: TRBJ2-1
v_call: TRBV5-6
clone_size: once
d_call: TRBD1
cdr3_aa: CASSLAGQAYNEQFF

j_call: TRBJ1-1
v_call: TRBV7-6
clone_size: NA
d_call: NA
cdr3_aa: CASSLLGREAFF

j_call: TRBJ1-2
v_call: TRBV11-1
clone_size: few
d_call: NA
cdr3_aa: CASSLIPSAGYGYTF

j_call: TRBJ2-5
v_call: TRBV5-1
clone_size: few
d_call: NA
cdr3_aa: CASSLAPGTETQYF

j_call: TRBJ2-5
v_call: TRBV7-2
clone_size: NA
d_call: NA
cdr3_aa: CASSLAAPGETQYF

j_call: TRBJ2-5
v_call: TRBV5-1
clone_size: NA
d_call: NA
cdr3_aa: CASRAGQETQYF